This is a list of T cell receptor beta chains from one sample in a study of beta chain features in type 1 diabetes. Here immunoSEQ multiplex PCR was the method, and the copy in TCRdb shows in-frame clones only, minus some. The repertoire holds about 330,000 clones, with about 10% as singletons. The sample was naive CD4+ T cells from blood. The receptors here all came from a woman aged 25-40 years in good health. CDR3s include the opening cysteine and the closing phenylalanine or tryptophan. D genes are given only for firm matches. For some rows the clone size is stated as once, few or many, or as a class when expanded; others skip it.

j_call: TRBJ1-5; v_call: TRBV18; d_call: .; clone_size: few; cdr3_nt: TGTGCCAGCTCAACGTCTCGAGATCAGCCCCAGCATTTT; cdr3_aa: CASSTSRDQPQHF
j_call: TRBJ2-3; v_call: TRBV5-6; d_call: .; clone_size: .; cdr3_nt: TGTGCCAGCAGCACCCCTCCGGGGGCAGATACGCAGTATTTT; cdr3_aa: CASSTPPGADTQYF
j_call: TRBJ1-5; v_call: TRBV30; d_call: TRBD1; clone_size: few; cdr3_nt: TGTGCCTGGAACCTGAGGGGGCAACAGCCCCAGCATTTT; cdr3_aa: CAWNLRGQQPQHF
j_call: TRBJ2-1; v_call: TRBV7-2; d_call: .; clone_size: few; cdr3_nt: TGTGCCAGCAGCCCCAGGGCCTCCTACAATGAGCAGTTCTTC; cdr3_aa: CASSPRASYNEQFF
j_call: TRBJ2-1; v_call: TRBV23-1; d_call: .; clone_size: .; cdr3_nt: TGCGCCAGCAGTCAACGCAGGGCCCAGTACAATGAGCAGTTCTTC; cdr3_aa: CASSQRRAQYNEQFF
j_call: TRBJ2-5; v_call: TRBV6-1; d_call: TRBD2; clone_size: few; cdr3_nt: TGTGCCAGCAGTGAACCGGGACTAGCGGGGGTTAAAGAGACCCAGTACTTC; cdr3_aa: CASSEPGLAGVKETQYF
j_call: TRBJ2-1; v_call: TRBV9; d_call: .; clone_size: .; cdr3_nt: TGTGCCAGCAGCGTGGGGGGAACCAATGAGCAGTTCTTC; cdr3_aa: CASSVGGTNEQFF
j_call: TRBJ1-1; v_call: TRBV30; d_call: .; clone_size: .; cdr3_nt: TGTGCCTGGGGGGACAACCTGGGATCTGAAGCTTTCTTT; cdr3_aa: CAWGDNLGSEAFF
j_call: TRBJ1-1; v_call: TRBV9; d_call: TRBD1; clone_size: few; cdr3_nt: TGTGCCAGCAGCTCGAGATTGGGACAGAGGAACACTGAAGCTTTCTTT; cdr3_aa: CASSSRLGQRNTEAFF
j_call: TRBJ2-5; v_call: TRBV28; d_call: TRBD2; clone_size: few; cdr3_nt: TGTGCCAGCAGGGGACTAGCGGGAGCCAGTGGAGAGACCCAGTACTTC; cdr3_aa: CASRGLAGASGETQYF
j_call: TRBJ2-3; v_call: TRBV11-1; d_call: .; clone_size: few; cdr3_nt: TGTGCCAGCAGCTTAGCCACAGGGAGATCCACAGATACGCAGTATTTT; cdr3_aa: CASSLATGRSTDTQYF